This T cell receptor beta chain was sequenced in a study of shared clonotypes between healthy human individuals. Worth noting for this clone: What it binds is unknown.

Findings and caveats of the study: Memory subsets had estimated richness that was generally smaller than that of naive subsets.

CDR3 size: 16 residues. V lost 1 base, J lost 8 bases, and 9 bases stayed unmatched. Germline lookup yields CDR1 MDHEN and CDR2 SYDVKM. Healthy adults negative for HIV, lacking recent acute infections or vaccinations, served as donors. Sorted-subset replicate PCRs used 200 ng DNA, about 30,000 T cell genomes. Here immunoSEQ multiplex PCR was the method, and the copy in TCRdb shows in-frame clones only, minus some. This sample has 1,100,000 or so clones, with 70% to 80% found just once. The chain employs TRBV28 and TRBJ1-1, with 11 bases fitting TRBD1. The TCR originated in a man aged 18 to 35 in good health. Some clones in this sample may be carry-over from other donors' samples. The material sequenced was memory CD4+ T cells from PBMCs. Regarding subset: CD45RA-negative fraction. The CDR3 region has the DNA TGTGCCAGCAGTTTATCCACGGGACAGGGGGTCGAGGAAGCTTTCTTT. It specifies CASSLSTGQGVEEAFF.